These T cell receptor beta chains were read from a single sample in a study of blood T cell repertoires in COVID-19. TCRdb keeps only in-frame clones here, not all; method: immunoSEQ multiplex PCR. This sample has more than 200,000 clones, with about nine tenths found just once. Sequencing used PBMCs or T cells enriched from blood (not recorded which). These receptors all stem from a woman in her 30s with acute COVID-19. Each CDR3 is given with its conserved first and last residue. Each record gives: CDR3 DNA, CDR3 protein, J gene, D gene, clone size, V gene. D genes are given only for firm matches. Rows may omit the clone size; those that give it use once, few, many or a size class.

DNA: TGTGCCAGCAGCTTGGGGAGGGGGCGCCCCGGGGAGCAGTACTTC
CDR3: CASSLGRGRPGEQYF
J: TRBJ2-7
D: -
size: -
V: TRBV5-8

DNA: TGTGCCAGCAGCCTAACCGGGACAGCCCATGGCTACACCTTC
CDR3: CASSLTGTAHGYTF
J: TRBJ1-2
D: TRBD1
size: -
V: TRBV7-3

DNA: TGTGCTCGGCAGGGGGCCCATGAGCAGTTCTTC
CDR3: CARQGAHEQFF
J: TRBJ2-1
D: TRBD1
size: -
V: TRBV30

DNA: TGTGCCAGCAGACTCACAGGGCCCGGTGAAGCTTTCTTT
CDR3: CASRLTGPGEAFF
J: TRBJ1-1
D: -
size: -
V: TRBV6-5

DNA: TGTGCCAGCAGCATTGGGGCAGCGGGGGATGCCTCCTACGAGCAGTACTTC
CDR3: CASSIGAAGDASYEQYF
J: TRBJ2-7
D: TRBD2
size: few
V: TRBV2

DNA: TGTGCCAGCAGTAAACCGGGACAGCGGATAAATCAGCCCCAGCATTTT
CDR3: CASSKPGQRINQPQHF
J: TRBJ1-5
D: TRBD1
size: -
V: TRBV2

DNA: TGTGCCAGCAGCTTTTTCTCTGGACAGGGGTCTGGCTACACCTTC
CDR3: CASSFFSGQGSGYTF
J: TRBJ1-2
D: TRBD1
size: -
V: TRBV5-6

DNA: TGCGCCAGCAGCCAGCGACAGAGTTACGAGCAGTACTTC
CDR3: CASSQRQSYEQYF
J: TRBJ2-7
D: -
size: -
V: TRBV4-1

DNA: TGTGCCAGCAGCTCACAGGGAAGGGACAATCAGCCCCAGCATTTT
CDR3: CASSSQGRDNQPQHF
J: TRBJ1-5
D: -
size: -
V: TRBV5-4

DNA: TGCGCCAGCCGGAGGGCCGGCTCCTACGAGCAGTACTTC
CDR3: CASRRAGSYEQYF
J: TRBJ2-7
D: -
size: -
V: TRBV5-1

DNA: TGTGCCAGCAGTTACTCAGGGGGCGGGCAGTACTTC
CDR3: CASSYSGGGQYF
J: TRBJ2-7
D: TRBD1
size: -
V: TRBV28

DNA: TGTGCCAGCAGCTTATCGCAGGGAACCGGGGAGCTGTTTTTT
CDR3: CASSLSQGTGELFF
J: TRBJ2-2
D: -
size: -
V: TRBV5-8

DNA: TGTGCCAGCAGCCCACGGGGACAGGGAGCAATAAATTTGCCCCTCCACTTT
CDR3: CASSPRGQGAINLPLHF
J: TRBJ1-6
D: TRBD1
size: -
V: TRBV5-6

DNA: TGCGCCAGCAGTGAACATGGACAGGGGAAACCCTACGAGCAGTACTTC
CDR3: CASSEHGQGKPYEQYF
J: TRBJ2-7
D: TRBD1
size: -
V: TRBV10-2

DNA: TGTGCCAGCAGCTTAGGACTTGGACCCCTCCACTTT
CDR3: CASSLGLGPLHF
J: TRBJ1-6
D: -
size: -
V: TRBV11-3

DNA: TGTGCCAGCAGCCAAAGGACAGGCTGGGGCTACACCTTC
CDR3: CASSQRTGWGYTF
J: TRBJ1-2
D: TRBD1
size: -
V: TRBV3-1/TRBV3-2

DNA: TGTGCCAGCAGCCGAACAGGGGAGGATCAGCCCCAGCATTTT
CDR3: CASSRTGEDQPQHF
J: TRBJ1-5
D: TRBD1
size: -
V: TRBV6-5

DNA: TGTGCCAGCAGCCCAATCGGACAGGGTGGCAATCAGCCCCAGCATTTT
CDR3: CASSPIGQGGNQPQHF
J: TRBJ1-5
D: TRBD1
size: -
V: TRBV7-9

DNA: TGTGCCAGTAGTACGATCAGCGGGGGGGCACATGAGCAGTTCTTC
CDR3: CASSTISGGAHEQFF
J: TRBJ2-1
D: TRBD2
size: -
V: TRBV19

DNA: TGTGCCAGCAGCTTGGGGGCAGGGGGCAATCAGCCCCAGCATTTT
CDR3: CASSLGAGGNQPQHF
J: TRBJ1-5
D: -
size: -
V: TRBV5-5

DNA: TGCGCCAGCAGCCCGCGAAGCGGGGGGCGTGAGACCCAGTACTTC
CDR3: CASSPRSGGRETQYF
J: TRBJ2-5
D: TRBD2
size: -
V: TRBV4-1

DNA: TGTGCCAGCAGCTTAGAGGTGTGGGGAGGCACCGGGGAGCTGTTTTTT
CDR3: CASSLEVWGGTGELFF
J: TRBJ2-2
D: -
size: -
V: TRBV7-6

DNA: TGTGCCAGCAGCTTAGCCCAGATGAACACTGAAGCTTTCTTT
CDR3: CASSLAQMNTEAFF
J: TRBJ1-1
D: -
size: -
V: TRBV7-8

DNA: TGTGCCAGCAGTCAGGCTGTCCCCGGGGAGCTGTTTTTT
CDR3: CASSQAVPGELFF
J: TRBJ2-2
D: -
size: -
V: TRBV2

DNA: TGTGCCAGCAGCCCTCAACAGGTGTTTGGCTATGGCTACACCTTC
CDR3: CASSPQQVFGYGYTF
J: TRBJ1-2
D: -
size: -
V: TRBV27

DNA: TGTGCCAGCAGCTCCCGACAGGGGGCTCCAACGGGGGAAGCTTTCTTT
CDR3: CASSSRQGAPTGEAFF
J: TRBJ1-1
D: TRBD1
size: once
V: TRBV11-2

DNA: TGTGCCAGCAGTGAACGAACGGGGGGGAGGAATGAGCAGTTCTTC
CDR3: CASSERTGGRNEQFF
J: TRBJ2-1
D: TRBD2
size: -
V: TRBV2

DNA: TGTGCCAGCAAAACCCAGGGCTACGAGCAGTACTTC
CDR3: CASKTQGYEQYF
J: TRBJ2-7
D: -
size: -
V: TRBV6-5

DNA: TGTGCCAGCAGTTTACTGGGGACAGGGCGGGAAAAACTGTTTTTT
CDR3: CASSLLGTGREKLFF
J: TRBJ1-4
D: TRBD1
size: once
V: TRBV27

DNA: TGTGCCAGTAGTATAGACCCCATGGCAGGGAGGATGGACACTGAAGCTTTCTTT
CDR3: CASSIDPMAGRMDTEAFF
J: TRBJ1-1
D: -
size: -
V: TRBV19

DNA: TGTGCCAGCAGTTTAACAGGGGTGGGCTACACCTTC
CDR3: CASSLTGVGYTF
J: TRBJ1-2
D: TRBD1
size: -
V: TRBV28

DNA: TGTGCCAGCAGCCCAGAACGAGGGAATAACTATGGCTACACCTTC
CDR3: CASSPERGNNYGYTF
J: TRBJ1-2
D: -
size: once
V: TRBV7-9

DNA: TGTGCCAGCAGCCCGGGACTTGTGTACACTGAAGCTTTCTTT
CDR3: CASSPGLVYTEAFF
J: TRBJ1-1
D: -
size: -
V: TRBV2

DNA: TGTGCCAGCAGAAAACTCAGGGCGAACACTGAAGCTTTCTTT
CDR3: CASRKLRANTEAFF
J: TRBJ1-1
D: -
size: -
V: TRBV11-2

DNA: TGTGCCAGTAGAGAGACAGGGGCCCCCTCTGGAAACACCATATATTTT
CDR3: CASRETGAPSGNTIYF
J: TRBJ1-3
D: TRBD1
size: -
V: TRBV19

DNA: TGTGCCAGTAGTATAGCGGCGTCTAGTTATTCCGAGCAGTACTTC
CDR3: CASSIAASSYSEQYF
J: TRBJ2-7
D: -
size: -
V: TRBV19

DNA: TGTGCCAGCTCACCACTTCCAGCGGGGGGGGTAAATGAGCAGTTCTTC
CDR3: CASSPLPAGGVNEQFF
J: TRBJ2-1
D: TRBD2
size: -
V: TRBV18

DNA: TGTGCCAGCAGCGGAGGGGGGGGTCTCACCGTGGATACGCAGTATTTT
CDR3: CASSGGGGLTVDTQYF
J: TRBJ2-3
D: -
size: -
V: TRBV7-2

DNA: TGTGCCAGCAGCCAGCCGGGACAGGGGCTATCTCCCCTCCACTTT
CDR3: CASSQPGQGLSPLHF
J: TRBJ1-6
D: TRBD1
size: -
V: TRBV11-2

DNA: TGTGCCAGCAGCTTAGGGACAGGGGGCAACACTGAAGCTTTCTTT
CDR3: CASSLGTGGNTEAFF
J: TRBJ1-1
D: TRBD1
size: -
V: TRBV7-9

DNA: TGTGCCAGCAGCGTAGCGGTGGCGGGGACCTACGAGCAGTACTTC
CDR3: CASSVAVAGTYEQYF
J: TRBJ2-7
D: -
size: -
V: TRBV9

DNA: TGTGCCTGGAGTGTACGGGGACAGCTGAACTATGGCTACACCTTC
CDR3: CAWSVRGQLNYGYTF
J: TRBJ1-2
D: TRBD1
size: -
V: TRBV30

DNA: TGTGCCAGCAGCCAGCGGACAGGGACCTACAATGAGCAGTTCTTC
CDR3: CASSQRTGTYNEQFF
J: TRBJ2-1
D: TRBD1
size: -
V: TRBV5-4

DNA: TGTGCCAGCAGCTTGTGGCCGGGGGGGACAGGGAACAATGAGCAGTTCTTC
CDR3: CASSLWPGGTGNNEQFF
J: TRBJ2-1
D: -
size: -
V: TRBV7-2

DNA: TGTGCCAGCAGCATCCCTAGCGGACAAGAGACCCAGTACTTC
CDR3: CASSIPSGQETQYF
J: TRBJ2-5
D: TRBD2
size: -
V: TRBV7-2

DNA: TGTGCCAGCAGCGTAGGCGGGGGGGCCAAAGAGCAGTACTTC
CDR3: CASSVGGGAKEQYF
J: TRBJ2-7
D: TRBD2
size: -
V: TRBV9

DNA: TGTGCCAGTAGTATTGCTCTGGACAGCTACGAGCAGTACTTC
CDR3: CASSIALDSYEQYF
J: TRBJ2-7
D: -
size: -
V: TRBV19

DNA: TGCGCCAGCAGCTTGGGACAGGGTACGAGAGGAAACACCATATATTTT
CDR3: CASSLGQGTRGNTIYF
J: TRBJ1-3
D: TRBD1
size: -
V: TRBV5-1

DNA: TGTGCCAGCAGTAGGACAGGGGAAGGCACTGAAGCTTTCTTT
CDR3: CASSRTGEGTEAFF
J: TRBJ1-1
D: TRBD1
size: -
V: TRBV6-5

DNA: TGTGCAAGTCGCGTCATCTACGAGCAGTACTTC
CDR3: CASRVIYEQYF
J: TRBJ2-7
D: -
size: -
V: TRBV12-2